Listed below are T cell receptor beta chains from one sample, sequenced in a study of T cells in Graves' hyperthyroidism and ophthalmopathy. MiXCR, applied by TCRdb to the multiplex PCR reads, yields one record per CDR3 protein. The top ten hold around a third of the sample, which has about 640,000 distinct CDR3 sequences, around 21% seen once. Material: blood. These receptors originate from a man aged 30 to 39 with Graves' ophthalmopathy. Both conserved end residues are part of each CDR3. A D gene is named only where the DNA matches it firmly. Part of the rows lack a size; the others show once, few, many or a class for expanded clones.

D gene,clone size,CDR3 length,V gene,J gene,CDR3 protein,CDR3 DNA
.,many,13,TRBV6-5,TRBJ1-2,CASSYPGGYGYTF,TGTGCCAGCAGTTACCCCGGGGGGTATGGCTACACCTTC
TRBD1,few,15,TRBV6-2/TRBV6-3,TRBJ2-7,CASSPRGTGSREQYF,TGTGCCAGCAGCCCGAGAGGGACAGGGTCTCGCGAGCAGTACTTC
TRBD2,many,13,TRBV11-2,TRBJ2-1,CASSFLSGTEQFF,TGTGCCAGCAGCTTTCTTAGCGGGACTGAGCAGTTCTTC
TRBD2,many,15,TRBV12-3/TRBV12-4,TRBJ2-3,CASSFSGGRFGTQYF,TGTGCCAGCAGTTTCTCGGGCGGGAGGTTTGGTACGCAGTATTTT
TRBD1,.,15,TRBV4-1,TRBJ2-7,CASSQRTGEGYEQYF,TGCGCCAGCAGCCAACGGACAGGGGAGGGCTACGAGCAGTACTTC
TRBD2,few,19,TRBV20-1,TRBJ2-4,CSARDRGTSGTVAKNIQYF,TGCAGTGCTAGAGATCGGGGGACTAGCGGGACCGTAGCCAAAAACATTCAGTACTTC
.,few,15,TRBV7-2,TRBJ1-3,CASSLPLTSGNTIYF,TGTGCCAGCAGCTTACCGTTGACCTCTGGAAACACCATATATTTT
TRBD1,.,17,TRBV6-1,TRBJ2-1,CASSQDRGMAIRNEQFF,TGTGCCAGCAGTCAAGACAGGGGTATGGCCATACGCAATGAGCAGTTCTTC
.,.,15,TRBV28,TRBJ1-1,CASSLWGGLDTEAFF,TGTGCCAGCAGTTTGTGGGGGGGCTTAGACACTGAAGCTTTCTTT
.,.,17,TRBV4-1,TRBJ2-7,CASSQAARVAGLYEQYF,TGCGCCAGCAGCCAAGCCGCCAGGGTCGCGGGGTTGTACGAGCAGTACTTC
TRBD1,few,16,TRBV19,TRBJ1-2,CASRRHGQGKDYGYTF,TGTGCCAGTAGGAGACATGGACAGGGAAAAGACTATGGCTACACCTTC
.,.,19,TRBV11-1,TRBJ1-4,CASSLENRGPVPTNEKLFF,TGTGCCAGCAGCTTAGAGAATAGAGGTCCGGTTCCAACTAATGAAAAACTGTTTTTT
.,.,14,TRBV20-1,TRBJ2-3,CSAREVGGTDTQYF,TGCAGTGCTAGAGAGGTGGGAGGCACAGATACGCAGTATTTT
.,.,14,TRBV10-3,TRBJ1-3,CAISEYLFGNTIYF,TGTGCCATCAGTGAATACCTTTTTGGAAACACCATATATTTT
.,few,15,TRBV7-9,TRBJ2-2,CASSPRTGDTGELFF,TGTGCCAGCAGCCCAAGGACCGGGGACACCGGGGAGCTGTTTTTT
.,many,13,TRBV5-1,TRBJ2-1,CASSSLGTDEQFF,TGCGCCAGCAGCTCCCTGGGTACTGATGAGCAGTTCTTC